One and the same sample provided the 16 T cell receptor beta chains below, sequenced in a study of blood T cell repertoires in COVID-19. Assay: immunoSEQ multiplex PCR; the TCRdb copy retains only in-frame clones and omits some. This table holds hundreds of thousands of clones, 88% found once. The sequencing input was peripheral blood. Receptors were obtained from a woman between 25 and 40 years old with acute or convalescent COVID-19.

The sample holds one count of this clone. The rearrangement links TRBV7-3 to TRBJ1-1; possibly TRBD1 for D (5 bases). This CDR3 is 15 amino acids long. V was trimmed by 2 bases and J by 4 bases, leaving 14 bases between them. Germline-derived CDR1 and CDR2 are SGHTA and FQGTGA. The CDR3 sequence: CASSLGTDAVTEAFF. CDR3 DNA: TGTGCCAGCAGCTTAGGGACTGATGCGGTCACTGAAGCTTTCTTT.

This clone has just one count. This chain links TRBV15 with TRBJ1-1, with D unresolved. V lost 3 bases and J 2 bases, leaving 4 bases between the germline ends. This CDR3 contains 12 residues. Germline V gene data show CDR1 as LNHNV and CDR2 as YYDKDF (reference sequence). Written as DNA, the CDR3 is TGTGCCACCAGCAGGCGCAACACTGAAGCTTTCTTT. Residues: CATSRRNTEAFF.

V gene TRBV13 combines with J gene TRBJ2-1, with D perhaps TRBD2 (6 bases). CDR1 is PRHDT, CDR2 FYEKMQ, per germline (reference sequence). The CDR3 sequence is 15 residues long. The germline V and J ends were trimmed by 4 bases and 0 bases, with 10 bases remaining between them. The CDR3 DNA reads TGTGCCAGCAGCTCACGGGGGAACTCCTACAATGAGCAGTTCTTC. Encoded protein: CASSSRGNSYNEQFF.

CDR3 residues: CASSLVVSGSYNEQFF. CDR3 DNA: TGTGCCAGCAGCTTAGTAGTTAGCGGGAGCTACAATGAGCAGTTCTTC. The V gene is TRBV7-9, the J gene TRBJ2-1; 9 nucleotides match TRBD2. Germline assignment: CDR1 SEHNR and CDR2 FQNEAQ (reference sequence). V shed 1 base, J shed 3 bases, and the junction held 4 bases outside the gene matches. The CDR3 is made up of 16 amino acids.

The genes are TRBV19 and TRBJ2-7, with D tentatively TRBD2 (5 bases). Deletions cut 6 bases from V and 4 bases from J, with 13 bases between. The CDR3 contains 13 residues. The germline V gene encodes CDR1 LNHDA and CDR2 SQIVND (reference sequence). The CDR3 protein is CASRPGLTYEQYF. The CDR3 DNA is TGTGCCAGTAGGCCCGGACTGACGTACGAGCAGTACTTC.

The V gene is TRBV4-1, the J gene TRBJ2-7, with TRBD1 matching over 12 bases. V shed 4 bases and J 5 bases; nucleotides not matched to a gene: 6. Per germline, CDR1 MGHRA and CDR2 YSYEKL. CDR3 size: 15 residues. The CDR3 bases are TGCGCCAGCAGCCTTTCGGGACAGGGGGCCGACGAGCAGTACTTC. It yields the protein CASSLSGQGADEQYF.

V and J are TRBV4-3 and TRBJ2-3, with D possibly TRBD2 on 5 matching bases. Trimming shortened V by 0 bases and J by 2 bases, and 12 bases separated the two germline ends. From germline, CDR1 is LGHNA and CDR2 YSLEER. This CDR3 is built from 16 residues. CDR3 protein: CASSQETGGSTDTQYF. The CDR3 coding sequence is TGCGCCAGCAGCCAAGAAACCGGAGGTTCCACAGATACGCAGTATTTT.

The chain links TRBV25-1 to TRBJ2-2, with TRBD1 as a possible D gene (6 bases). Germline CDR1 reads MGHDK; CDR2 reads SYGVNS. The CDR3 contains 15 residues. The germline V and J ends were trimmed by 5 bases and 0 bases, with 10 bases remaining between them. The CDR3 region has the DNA TGTGCCAGCAGTCCAACAGGGACGAACACCGGGGAGCTGTTTTTT. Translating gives CASSPTGTNTGELFF.

The CDR3 DNA reads as TGTGCCAGCAGTACGGAGGGGACTAGAGCAAATGAGCAGTTCTTC. Translation gives CASSTEGTRANEQFF. The gene calls are TRBV7-3 and TRBJ2-1, with 8 bases fitting TRBD2. Germline-derived CDR1 and CDR2 are SGHTA and FQGTGA. The trim removed 6 bases at V and 7 bases at J, leaving 11 bases unmatched. This CDR3 has 15 amino acids.

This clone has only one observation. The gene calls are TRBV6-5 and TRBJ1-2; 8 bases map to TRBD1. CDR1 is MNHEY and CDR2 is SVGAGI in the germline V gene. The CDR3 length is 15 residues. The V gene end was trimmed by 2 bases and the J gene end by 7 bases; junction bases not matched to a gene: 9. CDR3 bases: TGTGCCAGCAGTTACCCCGGCAGGGGGCGCTTTGGCTACACCTTC. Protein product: CASSYPGRGRFGYTF.

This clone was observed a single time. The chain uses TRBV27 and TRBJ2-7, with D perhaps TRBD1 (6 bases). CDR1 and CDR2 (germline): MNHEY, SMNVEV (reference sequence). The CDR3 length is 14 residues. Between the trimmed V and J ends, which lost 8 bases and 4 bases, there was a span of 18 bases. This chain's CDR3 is CASRRNDRFYEQYF. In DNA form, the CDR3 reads TGTGCCAGCCGCAGGAACGACAGGTTTTACGAGCAGTACTTC.

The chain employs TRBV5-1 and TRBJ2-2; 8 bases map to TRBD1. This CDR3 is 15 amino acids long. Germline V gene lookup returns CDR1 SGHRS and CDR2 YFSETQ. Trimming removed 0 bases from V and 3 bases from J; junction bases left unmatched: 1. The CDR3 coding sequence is TGCGCCAGCAGCTTGGCAGGGGGCGACACCGGGGAGCTGTTTTTT. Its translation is CASSLAGGDTGELFF.

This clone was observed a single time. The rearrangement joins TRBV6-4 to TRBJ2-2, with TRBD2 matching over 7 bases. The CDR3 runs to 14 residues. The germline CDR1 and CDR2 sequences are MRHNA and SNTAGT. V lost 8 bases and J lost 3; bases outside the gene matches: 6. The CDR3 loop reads CASSKAGDTGELFF. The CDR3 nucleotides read TGTGCCAGCTCTAAGGCGGGGGACACCGGGGAGCTGTTTTTT.

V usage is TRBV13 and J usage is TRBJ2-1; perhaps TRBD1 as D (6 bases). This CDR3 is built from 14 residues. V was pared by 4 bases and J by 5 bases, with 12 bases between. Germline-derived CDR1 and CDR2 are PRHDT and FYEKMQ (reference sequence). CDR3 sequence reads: CASSSWTEDNEQFF. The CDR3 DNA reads TGTGCCAGCAGCTCCTGGACAGAAGACAATGAGCAGTTCTTC.

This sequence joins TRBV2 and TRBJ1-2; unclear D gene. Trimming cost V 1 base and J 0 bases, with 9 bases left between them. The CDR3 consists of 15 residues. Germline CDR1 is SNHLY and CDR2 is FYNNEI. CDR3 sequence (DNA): TGTGCCAGCAGTGAAGTCCTGTTAGCTAACTATGGCTACACCTTC. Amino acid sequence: CASSEVLLANYGYTF.

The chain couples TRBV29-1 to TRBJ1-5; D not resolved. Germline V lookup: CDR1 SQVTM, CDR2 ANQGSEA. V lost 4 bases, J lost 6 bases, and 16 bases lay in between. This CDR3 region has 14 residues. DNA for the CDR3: TGCAGCGTTGGGCTGGAGTCCGCCGGTCAGCCCCAGCATTTT. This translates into CSVGLESAGQPQHF.